The source of this T cell receptor (beta chain) is a study of T-cell memory formation after mild COVID-19. Looking at the study overall: The TCR clusters were mostly specific to one donor.

Using constant-segment primers, 5'RACE produced TCR alpha and TCR beta cDNA libraries carrying sample barcodes and UMIs. TCRdb processed the 5' RACE reads anew with MiXCR; each CDR3 protein has one entry. Of approximately 190,000 distinct CDR3 sequences listed, approximately 20% are singletons. The CDR3 covers 14 residues. This clonotype was counted a few times. The receptor was derived from an adult woman who had mild COVID-19 (a few samples of this study predate the infection). Cell type and time point are not known. The chain carries TRBV21-1 and TRBJ1-1; the table calls TRBD1, which could not be checked here. TRBV21-1 is a recognized pseudogene. Material: PBMCs or a T cell subset sorted from them (not recorded which). CDR3 sequence: CASIQRPTGSEAFF. The CDR3 DNA reads as TGTGCCAGCATCCAACGGCCGACAGGGTCAGAAGCTTTCTTT.